This T cell receptor beta chain was profiled in a study of cytomegalovirus exposure and HLA in healthy donors. Study-level results: When analyzed later, the rates of TCR association showed variation by HLA locus, with DRB1 the most and HLA-C the fewest.

Both 60 Vbeta primers and 13 Jbeta primers went into the PCR. The protocol was immunoSEQ multiplex PCR, while the TCRdb copy is restricted to in-frame clones and leaves out a portion. Of around 90,000 clones listed, roughly 86% were seen once; the top ten hold over 8.5%. Trimming cost V 4 bases and J 8 bases, with 13 bases left between them. From germline, CDR1 is SGHRS and CDR2 YFSETQ. The CDR3 length is 13 residues. About this clone itself: Its antigen is unidentified.

The specimen sequenced was PBMCs. This TCR derives from a man under 40 in good health and CMV-seropositive. The chain couples TRBV5-1 to TRBJ2-1; D is perhaps TRBD2 (5 bases). CDR3 nucleotides: TGCGCCAGCAGCACCGGACCGCGGGATGAGCAGTTCTTC. Translating gives CASSTGPRDEQFF. The entire variable domain, with the rest obtained from reference TRBV5-1 and TRBJ2-1, is as follows: KAGVTQTPRYLIKTRGQQVTLSCSPISGHRSVSWYQQTPGQGLQFLFEYFSETQRNKGNFPGRFSGRQFSNSRSEMNVSTLELGDSALYLCASSTGPRDEQFFGPGTRLTVL.